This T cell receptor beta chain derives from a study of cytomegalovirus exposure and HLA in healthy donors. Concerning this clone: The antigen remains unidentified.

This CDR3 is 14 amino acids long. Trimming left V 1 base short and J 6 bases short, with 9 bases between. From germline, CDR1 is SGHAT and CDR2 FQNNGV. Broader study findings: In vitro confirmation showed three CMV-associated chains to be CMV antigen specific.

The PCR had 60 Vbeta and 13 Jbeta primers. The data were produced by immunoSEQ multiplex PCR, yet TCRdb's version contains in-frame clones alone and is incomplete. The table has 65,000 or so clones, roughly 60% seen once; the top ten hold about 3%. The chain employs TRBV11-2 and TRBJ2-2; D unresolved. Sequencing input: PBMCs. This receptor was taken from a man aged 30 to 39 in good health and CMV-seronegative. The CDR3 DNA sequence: TGTGCCAGCAGCTTAGCCCGAGGTGCCGGGGAGCTGTTTTTT. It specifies CASSLARGAGELFF. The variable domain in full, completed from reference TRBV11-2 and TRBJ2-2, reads EAGVAQSPRYKIIEKRQSVAFWCNPISGHATLYWYQQILGQGPKLLIQFQNNGVVDDSQLPKDRFSAERLKGVDSTLKIQPAKLEDSAVYLCASSLARGAGELFFGEGSRLTVL.